This entry lists 19 T cell receptor beta chains sequenced from one sample in a study of blood T cells in healthy people across ages. Next came a second PCR, run for about 7 to 12 cycles, which used a sample-barcoded 5' primer along with a J-beta primer mix. TCRdb re-analysed the 5' RACE reads in MiXCR, keeping a single row per CDR3 protein. The data show 710,000 or so distinct CDR3 sequences, 20% to 25% seen once. The specimen was blood. The origin of the receptors is a man in his 70s in good health.

This clonotype was observed a handful of times. The V call is TRBV18, the J call TRBJ1-1; 10 bases are a match to TRBD1. Germline CDR1 is KGHSH and CDR2 is LQKENI. V dropped 7 bases and J dropped 5; count of bases not matched to a gene: 7. The CDR3 runs 14 residues. The CDR3 sequence is CASFADRGNTEAFF. As DNA, the CDR3 is TGTGCCAGCTTTGCGGACAGGGGGAATACTGAAGCTTTCTTT.

This clonotype was counted only a few times. This sequence joins TRBV3-1 and TRBJ2-5; TRBD2 agrees at 11 bases. The CDR3 length is 15 residues. With 2 bases clipped from V and 3 bases from J, the junction kept 2 bases outside the gene matches. In germline, CDR1 is LGHDT, CDR2 YNNKEL (reference sequence). DNA for the CDR3: TGTGCCAGCAGCCAACCGGGACTAGCGGAAGAGACCCAGTACTTC. Translating gives CASSQPGLAEETQYF.

This chain connects TRBV7-9 to TRBJ2-1, with 10 bases matching TRBD1. Looked up from germline, CDR1 is SEHNR and CDR2 is FQNEAQ (reference sequence). The ends lost 4 bases at V and 6 bases at J; junction bases unmatched: 9. The CDR3 extends over 16 amino acids. The CDR3, as DNA: TGTGCCAGCAGCTCGACATGGGGGACAGGGGTCAATGAGCAGTTCTTC. It codes for CASSSTWGTGVNEQFF.

This clonotype was detected ten times or more. V usage is TRBV5-1 and J usage is TRBJ2-1; 10 bases are shared with TRBD2. CDR3 size: 15 residues. V lost 4 bases and J lost 5; bases outside the gene matches: 6. Germline CDR1 reads SGHRS; CDR2 reads YFSETQ. CDR3 in amino acids: CASSISGGADNEQFF. The CDR3 DNA reads TGCGCCAGCAGCATCAGCGGGGGGGCCGACAATGAGCAGTTCTTC. Using reference TRBV5-1 and TRBJ2-1 for the parts outside the CDR3, the full variable domain is KAGVTQTPRYLIKTRGQQVTLSCSPISGHRSVSWYQQTPGQGLQFLFEYFSETQRNKGNFPGRFSGRQFSNSRSEMNVSTLELGDSALYLCASSISGGADNEQFFGPGTRLTVL.

V and J are TRBV29-1 and TRBJ2-5, with 7 bases aligning to TRBD2. V lost 7 bases and J lost 2; bases outside the gene matches: 7. Per germline, CDR1 SQVTM and CDR2 ANQGSEA. CDR3 length: 13 amino acids. The CDR3 DNA follows: TGCAGCGCAAGATGGGGGGGGCAAGAGACCCAGTACTTC. It translates to CSARWGGQETQYF.

This rearrangement joins TRBV6-2 or TRBV6-3 to TRBJ2-1, with D possibly called TRBD1 or TRBD2 (6 bases each). The J call may be mistaken, given a closer DNA end match to TRBJ2-5. The CDR3 is 22 amino acids. CDR1 and CDR2 (germline): MNHEY, SVGEGT. The CDR3 nucleotides are TGTGCCAGCAGTTTTTGGCCCTCCCGGGACAAGTACCAAGATGGGAGGCAAGAGACCCAGTACTTC. As protein: CASSFWPSRDKYQDGRQETQYF.

The DNA of the CDR3 is TGTGCCAGCAGTTACTCGCTCAGGGCCGAGCAGTACGTC. Its protein product is CASSYSLRAEQYV. J is TRBJ2-7 and V is TRBV6-6; D perhaps matches TRBD1 (5 bases). The CDR3 is 13 amino acids. V lost 0 bases, J lost 6 bases, and 9 bases lay in between. CDR1 is MNHNY and CDR2 is SVGAGI in the germline V gene (reference sequence).

The chain employs TRBV11-2 and TRBJ1-4; TRBD1 might be the D (6 bases). The CDR3 runs to 14 residues. Germline assignment: CDR1 SGHAT and CDR2 FQNNGV. Trimming took off 2 bases at V and 4 bases at J, with 8 bases between the two ends. Written as DNA, the CDR3 is TGTGCCAGCAGCTTAAGGGGGAATAATGAAAAACTGTTTTTT. It codes for CASSLRGNNEKLFF.

There are a few counts of this clonotype. V and J are TRBV4-3 and TRBJ1-1, with unresolved D. V lost 2 bases to trimming and J lost 1 base, with 14 bases between them. The CDR3 extends over 16 amino acids. Germline CDR1 is LGHNA and CDR2 is YSLEER. The DNA of the CDR3 is TGCGCCAGCAGCCAACAAGCAGGTCAGAAGAACACTGAAGCTTTCTTT. It encodes CASSQQAGQKNTEAFF.

The chain employs TRBV24-1 and TRBJ2-1, with D tentatively TRBD1 (6 bases). Germline V CDR1 and CDR2: KGHDR, SFDVKD. V was clipped by 4 bases and J by 4 bases, with 7 bases between them. The CDR3 length is 13 residues. CDR3: CATSETGYNEQFF. The CDR3 bases are TGTGCCACCAGTGAAACAGGGTACAATGAGCAGTTCTTC.

This clonotype has just a few counts. The junction departs from the called germline gene at one end, perhaps through a read error. The chain couples TRBV12-3 or TRBV12-4 to TRBJ2-5; 8 nucleotides line up with TRBD2. The length of the CDR3 is 13 residues. Here the CDR3 reads CASSSRGAGVPFF. The CDR3 nucleotides read TGTGCCAGCAGTTCCCGGGGAGCGGGAGTTCCTTTCTTC.

This CDR3 reads CSTTQIYEQYF. For the CDR3, the DNA is TGCAGTACTACCCAGATCTACGAGCAGTACTTC. The genes are TRBV20-1 and TRBJ2-7; D ambiguous. The CDR3 is 11 amino acids. Germline V gene lookup returns CDR1 DFQATT and CDR2 SNEGSKA (reference sequence). Trimming left V 8 bases short and J 3 bases short, with 11 bases between.

This clonotype was seen a handful of times. This chain joins TRBV28 and TRBJ2-1; the D is unclear. Germline V lookup: CDR1 MDHEN, CDR2 SYDVKM. The CDR3 is 12 residues long. V lost 2 bases and J 10 bases, leaving 9 bases between the germline ends. The CDR3 reads CASSLLRREQFF. The DNA for the CDR3 is TGTGCCAGCAGTTTACTACGGCGGGAGCAGTTCTTC.

CDR3 residues: CASSIGLVTGANVLTF. For the CDR3, the DNA is TGTGCCAGTAGTATTGGACTTGTAACGGGGGCCAACGTCCTGACTTTC. The chain combines TRBV19 with TRBJ2-6; D perhaps matches TRBD2 (5 bases). Between the trimmed V and J ends, which lost 3 bases and 4 bases, there was a span of 13 bases. Germline V lookup: CDR1 LNHDA, CDR2 SQIVND (reference sequence). This CDR3 spans 16 amino acids.

This chain connects TRBV29-1 to TRBJ2-3; the match to TRBD2 covers 9 bases. Germline CDR1 reads SQVTM; CDR2 reads ANQGSEA. There are 13 residues in the CDR3. Germline trimming cut 4 bases from V and 5 bases from J; bases unmatched to any gene: 4. The CDR3 protein is CSVVLAGLDTQYF. CDR3 nucleotide sequence: TGCAGCGTTGTCCTAGCGGGATTAGATACGCAGTATTTT.

This chain connects TRBV10-2 to TRBJ2-5; the D is unclear. Matching the DNA end better, TRBJ2-7 makes the J call doubtful. The CDR3 loop spans 12 amino acids. Germline CDR1 WSHSY, CDR2 SAAADI. The CDR3 DNA sequence: TGCGCCAGCAGTGACATCCTATACGAGCAGTACGTC. It translates to CASSDILYEQYV.

This clonotype was seen repeatedly, ten times or more. The chain is built from TRBV20-1 and TRBJ1-1; tentative D call: TRBD1 (5 bases). V was cut by 3 bases and J by 0 bases, with 8 bases left in between. Germline-derived CDR1 and CDR2 are DFQATT and SNEGSKA (reference sequence). The CDR3 contains 13 residues. CDR3 loop: CSASPDMNTEAFF. The CDR3 region has the DNA TGCAGTGCTAGTCCGGACATGAACACTGAAGCTTTCTTT.

V is TRBV6-6 and J is TRBJ2-7, with D possibly TRBD1 on 5 matching bases. Germline CDR1 is MNHNY and CDR2 is SVGAGI (reference sequence). V lost 7 bases, J lost 2 bases, and 9 bases lay in between. The CDR3 runs to 12 residues. The DNA of the CDR3 is TGTGCCAGCAATCGGACACCCTACGAGCAGTACTTC. Amino acids: CASNRTPYEQYF.

This clonotype turned up a few times. The rearrangement joins TRBV6-5 to TRBJ2-1, with 12 positions matching TRBD1. CDR3 size: 16 residues. With 2 bases clipped from V and 8 bases from J, the junction kept 7 bases outside the gene matches. The germline CDR1 and CDR2 sequences are MNHEY and SVGAGI. For the CDR3, the DNA is TGTGCCAGCAGTTACCGGGGACAGGGGGCGGTTGATGAGCAGTTCTTC. It yields the protein CASSYRGQGAVDEQFF.